These 23 T cell receptor beta chains were all obtained from the same sample, sequenced in a study of blood T cells in healthy people across ages. The second PCR ran 7 to 11 cycles with a sample-barcoded 5' primer and J-beta primers. MiXCR, applied by TCRdb to the 5' RACE reads, yields one record per CDR3 protein. This table has 1.8 million or so distinct CDR3 sequences, 30% to 40% appearing once. The sequenced material came from blood. The receptors originated from a human donor in good health.

A word on this clonotype: The junction departs from the called germline gene at one end, perhaps through a read error. V usage is TRBV2 and J usage is TRBJ1-2; D is unclear. CDR1 is SNHLY, CDR2 FYNNEI, per germline. The CDR3 spans 10 residues. CDR3 nucleotide sequence: TGTGTCAGCAATAGGTATGGCTACACCTTC. Protein: CVSNRYGYTF.

The rearrangement links TRBV13 to TRBJ2-1; D gene ambiguous. V lost 6 bases and J lost 3, with 15 bases in between. The CDR3 sequence is 15 residues long. CDR1 PRHDT and CDR2 FYEKMQ come from the germline V gene (reference sequence). The CDR3 sequence: CASSFGGYRYNEQFF. The CDR3 DNA is TGTGCCAGCAGTTTCGGTGGTTACCGCTACAATGAGCAGTTCTTC.

The CDR3 is CSARGQGADEAFF. The CDR3 DNA reads TGCAGTGCACGAGGACAGGGGGCGGATGAAGCTTTCTTT. The chain combines TRBV20-1 with TRBJ1-1; 11 positions match TRBD1. This CDR3 is 13 amino acids long. V dropped 6 bases and J dropped 7; count of bases not matched to a gene: 7. Germline V gene data show CDR1 as DFQATT and CDR2 as SNEGSKA (reference sequence).

The genes are TRBV11-2 and TRBJ2-2; TRBD1 might be the D (5 bases). This CDR3 has 14 residues. Per germline, CDR1 SGHAT and CDR2 FQNNGV. The ends were cut back, 5 bases at V and 6 bases at J, with 13 bases in the middle. CDR3: CASSASWGAGELFF. The CDR3 DNA follows: TGTGCCAGCAGCGCTTCCTGGGGCGCCGGGGAGCTGTTTTTT.

This clonotype occurred once. The CDR3 region is CASSLSGVRTGNTIYF. CDR3 sequence (DNA): TGTGCCAGCAGCTTAAGCGGGGTACGAACTGGAAACACCATATATTTT. The chain employs TRBV7-2 and TRBJ1-3; unclear D gene. The CDR3 has 16 amino acids. The ends were cut back, 2 bases at V and 2 bases at J, with 13 bases in the middle. Germline loops: CDR1 SGHTA, CDR2 FQGNSA.

V usage is TRBV3-1 and J usage is TRBJ2-7; possibly TRBD1 for D (5 bases). The germline V gene encodes CDR1 LGHDT and CDR2 YNNKEL (reference sequence). The CDR3 totals 15 residues. V gave up 1 base and J gave up 2 bases, with 12 bases separating them. The CDR3 DNA follows: TGTGCCAGCAGCCAAGGGGTACAGGCCACCTACGAGCAGTACTTC. Its translation is CASSQGVQATYEQYF.

The chain is built from TRBV7-9 and TRBJ1-1; tentative D call: TRBD1 (5 bases). Germline-derived CDR1 and CDR2 are SEHNR and FQNEAQ (reference sequence). V lost 2 bases and J lost 8, with 12 bases in between. The CDR3 length is 13 residues. CDR3 in DNA: TGTGCCAGCAGCTTATATGCCGCAGGGGAAGCTTTCTTT. As protein: CASSLYAAGEAFF.

This chain joins TRBV20-1 and TRBJ2-3, with 12 bases identical to TRBD2. This CDR3 region has 16 residues. The V and J ends lost 6 bases and 5 bases, in that order; junction bases with no gene match: 12. Germline V CDR1 and CDR2: DFQATT, SNEGSKA (reference sequence). CDR3 region: CSAIQPSGGVRDTQYF. For the CDR3, the DNA is TGCAGTGCCATCCAACCTAGCGGGGGGGTACGAGATACGCAGTATTTT.

The CDR3 coding sequence is TGCAGCGTTGAAGAGGGCTACTCTGGAAACACCATATATTTT. This encodes CSVEEGYSGNTIYF. The chain has TRBV29-1 and TRBJ1-3, with D unresolved. Trimming removed 0 bases from V and 0 bases from J, with 6 bases in between. Per germline, CDR1 SQVTM and CDR2 ANQGSEA. The CDR3 spans 14 residues.

The chain uses TRBV5-1 and TRBJ2-1; D unresolved. CDR1 is SGHRS, CDR2 YFSETQ, per germline. The CDR3 contains 15 residues. Deletions cut 1 base from V and 3 bases from J, with 11 bases between. CDR3 sequence: CASSLRTRNYNEQFF. In DNA, the CDR3 is TGCGCCAGCAGCTTGAGAACCAGAAACTACAATGAGCAGTTCTTC.

This clonotype was seen a handful of times. J is TRBJ1-2 and V is TRBV15; 9 bases align to TRBD1. This CDR3 is 19 amino acids long. Germline V gene sequence: CDR1 LNHNV, CDR2 YYDKDF (reference sequence). The V gene end was trimmed by 5 bases and the J gene end by 3 bases; junction bases not matched to a gene: 19. The DNA of the CDR3 is TGTGCCACCAGCGGACCCACCGACAGGGGGAAGAAGATGGACTATGGCTACACCTTC. It encodes CATSGPTDRGKKMDYGYTF.

Remarks on this clonotype: One end of the junction is discordant with germline, which a read error may explain. The genes are TRBV11-2 and TRBJ2-3, with a possible D match to TRBD2 (6 bases). The CDR3 covers 14 residues. Germline loops: CDR1 SGHAT, CDR2 FQNNGV. The CDR3 loop is CASSFRGLTDAQYF. The CDR3 DNA is TGTGCCAGCAGCTTTAGGGGACTCACAGATGCGCAGTATTTT.

This clonotype was seen a handful of times. The chain employs TRBV7-2 and TRBJ2-4; no definite D call. CDR3 length: 19 residues. Germline values: CDR1 SGHTA, CDR2 FQGNSA. V lost 5 bases and J 2 bases, leaving 25 bases between the germline ends. CDR3 nucleotide sequence: TGTGCCAGCAGCCCCGGCAGACTTACGACCGAACGATCCAAAAACATTCAGTACTTC. This encodes CASSPGRLTTERSKNIQYF. Together with reference TRBV7-2 and TRBJ2-4, the CDR3 gives the full variable domain: GAGVSQSPSNKVTEKGKDVELRCDPISGHTALYWYRQSLGQGLEFLIYFQGNSAPDKSGLPSDRFSAERTGGSVSTLTIQRTQQEDSAVYLCASSPGRLTTERSKNIQYFGAGTRLSVL.

The chain couples TRBV5-1 to TRBJ1-2; maybe TRBD1 (6 bases). The germline V and J ends were trimmed by 8 bases and 4 bases, with 15 bases remaining between them. The germline V gene encodes CDR1 SGHRS and CDR2 YFSETQ. The CDR3 sequence is 13 residues long. The CDR3 bases are TGCGCCAGTGGGACGGACAGCCCCTATGGCTACACCTTC. Protein: CASGTDSPYGYTF.

The chain recombines TRBV10-3 with TRBJ1-2; the D is unclear. V was clipped by 0 bases and J by 6 bases, with 8 bases between them. The CDR3 totals 13 residues. The germline V gene encodes CDR1 ENHRY and CDR2 SYGVKD. CDR3 region: CAISESLRNGYTF. The CDR3, as DNA: TGTGCCATCAGTGAGTCGTTGAGGAATGGCTACACCTTC.

This clonotype was seen a handful of times. V is TRBV5-1 and J is TRBJ2-3; tentatively, D is TRBD2 (5 bases). The V end lost 1 base, the J end lost 1 base, and 19 bases lay between the germline ends. Germline V gene sequence: CDR1 SGHRS, CDR2 YFSETQ. This CDR3 is built from 18 residues. CDR3: CASSLKEDLKRGTDTQYF. As DNA, the CDR3 is TGCGCCAGCAGCTTGAAGGAGGACCTAAAAAGGGGCACAGATACGCAGTATTTT.

The chain uses TRBV6-5 and TRBJ1-1; TRBD1 is a possible D gene (5 bases). The V end was cut by 8 bases, the J end by 0 bases, with 10 bases between. Germline V gene lookup returns CDR1 MNHEY and CDR2 SVGAGI. CDR3 length: 13 residues. The CDR3 sequence: CASAAGMNTEAFF. In DNA, the CDR3 is TGTGCCAGCGCCGCAGGGATGAACACTGAAGCTTTCTTT.

The chain joins TRBV5-1 to TRBJ1-4; TRBD1 matches at 10 bases. This CDR3 contains 17 residues. CDR1 is SGHRS, CDR2 YFSETQ, per germline. Unmatched junction bases numbered 10, after V lost 1 base and J lost 7 bases. CDR3 bases: TGCGCCAGCAGCTTGAGCGGGGGACAGGGGTCTAGTGAAAAACTGTTTTTT. Translated: CASSLSGGQGSSEKLFF.

The chain couples TRBV27 to TRBJ2-2, with 7 bases lining up with TRBD1. The CDR3 totals 15 residues. J was trimmed by 6 bases and V by 6 bases; bases with no gene match: 10. Germline CDR1 reads MNHEY; CDR2 reads SMNVEV (reference sequence). In DNA, the CDR3 is TGTGCCAGCAGCCACACACAGGGGTCGGCCGGGGAGCTGTTTTTT. This encodes CASSHTQGSAGELFF.

The chain has TRBV18 and TRBJ1-5; D ambiguous. CDR3 length equals 15 residues. The V end lost 1 base, the J end lost 0 bases, and 7 bases lay between the germline ends. The V gene's germline CDR1 is KGHSH and CDR2 LQKENI. CDR3 in DNA: TGTGCCAGCTCACCACAGGCGCTTAGCAATCAGCCCCAGCATTTT. Translating it yields CASSPQALSNQPQHF.

This clonotype showed up just a few times. The CDR3 is CSARRGGPAETQYF. The CDR3 nucleotides are TGCAGCGCTAGGAGGGGGGGCCCGGCGGAGACCCAGTACTTC. This chain connects TRBV29-1 to TRBJ2-5, with D tentatively TRBD2 (7 bases). Between the trimmed V and J ends, which lost 7 bases and 5 bases, there was a span of 20 bases. Germline-derived CDR1 and CDR2 are SQVTM and ANQGSEA. CDR3 length: 14 residues. The entire variable domain, with the rest obtained from reference TRBV29-1 and TRBJ2-5, is as follows: SAVISQKPSRDICQRGTSLTIQCQVDSQVTMMFWYRQQPGQSLTLIATANQGSEATYESGFVIDKFPISRPNLTFSTLTVSNMSPEDSSIYLCSARRGGPAETQYFGPGTRLLVL.

This clonotype was detected only a few times. This chain joins TRBV3-1 and TRBJ2-5, with a tentative D call TRBD2 (6 bases). V gave up 4 bases and J gave up 2 bases, with 11 bases separating them. Germline V gene sequence: CDR1 LGHDT, CDR2 YNNKEL (reference sequence). The CDR3 loop spans 14 amino acids. In nucleotides, the CDR3 is TGTGCCAGCAGCCTTGCTAGCGAACAAGAGACCCAGTACTTC. Translating it yields CASSLASEQETQYF.

The rearrangement links TRBV7-2 to TRBJ2-3; D uncertain. Trimming left V 4 bases short and J 2 bases short, with 7 bases between. There are 13 residues in the CDR3. Germline V gives CDR1 SGHTA, CDR2 FQGNSA. The CDR3 DNA is TGTGCCAGCAGCTCCCTCCTCACAGATACGCAGTATTTT. Translating it yields CASSSLLTDTQYF.